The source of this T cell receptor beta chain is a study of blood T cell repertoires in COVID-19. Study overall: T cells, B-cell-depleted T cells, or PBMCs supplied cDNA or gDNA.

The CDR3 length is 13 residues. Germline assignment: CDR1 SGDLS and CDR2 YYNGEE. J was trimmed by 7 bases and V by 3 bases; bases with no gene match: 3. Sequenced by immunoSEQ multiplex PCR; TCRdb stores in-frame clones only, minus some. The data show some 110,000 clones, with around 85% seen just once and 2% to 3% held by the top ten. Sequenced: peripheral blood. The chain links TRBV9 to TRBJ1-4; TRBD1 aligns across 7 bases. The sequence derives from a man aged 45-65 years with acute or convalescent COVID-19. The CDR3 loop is CASSEGQREKLFF. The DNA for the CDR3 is TGTGCCAGCAGCGAGGGACAGCGTGAAAAACTGTTTTTT.